This entry describes one T cell receptor (beta chain). The sample comes from a study of cytomegalovirus exposure and HLA in healthy donors. Primers: 60 Vbeta forward and 13 Jbeta reverse. Using immunoSEQ multiplex PCR, the repertoire was profiled, and TCRdb retains in-frame clones only, with some absent. The table for this sample gives 100,000 to 150,000 clones. V dropped 5 bases and J dropped 8 bases, with 12 bases sitting between them. The CDR3 is 12 residues long. The V gene's germline CDR1 is LNHDA and CDR2 SQIVND (reference sequence). V is TRBV19 and J is TRBJ1-2, with TRBD1 as a possible D gene (5 bases). What was sequenced was PBMCs. The clonotype originates from a woman between 40 and 55 years old in good health and CMV-seronegative. CDR3 sequence (DNA): TGTGCCAGTAGTCCGACAGCATTCGGCTACACCTTC. This gives the protein CASSPTAFGYTF.